These T cell receptor beta chains were read from a single sample in a study of human T cells and chemical hapten exposure. TCRdb fed the RACE reads into MiXCR, producing one record per CDR3 protein. The sample consists of roughly 88,000 distinct CDR3 sequences, nearly 10% of them appearing once. This specimen consisted of whole blood, obtained in connection with sensitization to the hapten diphenylcyclopropenone (DPC). These receptors came from a middle-aged woman with alopecia areata. Some clones in this sample may be carry-over from other donors' samples. CDR3s include the opening cysteine and the closing phenylalanine or tryptophan. A D gene is named only where the DNA matches it firmly. Size tells how often a clone was seen (once, few, many) or the class of an expanded clone, and some rows leave it out.

TRBJ1-5 few TRBV28 NA CASSLRQGRGQPQHF
TRBJ2-3 NA TRBV6-8 NA CAWTTDSVYTDTQYF
TRBJ2-3 many TRBV2 NA CASRSHGSTDTQYF
TRBJ2-5 NA TRBV5-1 NA CASSGGVTETQYF
TRBJ1-3 many TRBV6-5 TRBD1 CASKDRGLAGNTIYF
TRBJ1-4 few TRBV5-1 NA CASSLVLAGVHEKLFF
TRBJ2-5 NA TRBV30 NA CAWSGGLTETQYF
TRBJ1-1 many TRBV29-1 NA CSAANAFF
TRBJ1-2 NA TRBV6-2/TRBV6-3 NA CASSWGPWSDPNYGYTF
TRBJ2-7 NA TRBV3-1 TRBD2 CASSPRGSSYEQYF
TRBJ1-5 NA TRBV6-1 NA CASLPLRGRYQPQHF
TRBJ1-5 NA TRBV12-3/TRBV12-4 NA CASSLSSLGGQPQHF
TRBJ2-7 NA TRBV2 NA CASSEGREAPYF
TRBJ1-1 NA TRBV5-1 NA CASSLDLTEAFF
TRBJ1-4 NA TRBV4-2 NA CASSQIPGEKLFF
TRBJ1-4 once TRBV28 NA CVSTNGGSNEKLFF
TRBJ1-3 many TRBV4-2 NA CASSQDIRGFAVGNTIYF
TRBJ2-3 few TRBV12-3/TRBV12-4 TRBD1 CASRPGQGGPDTQYF
TRBJ2-6 many TRBV27 TRBD1 CASRTGGSGANVLTF
TRBJ2-1 NA TRBV10-3 NA CAISESRGSWPNEQFF